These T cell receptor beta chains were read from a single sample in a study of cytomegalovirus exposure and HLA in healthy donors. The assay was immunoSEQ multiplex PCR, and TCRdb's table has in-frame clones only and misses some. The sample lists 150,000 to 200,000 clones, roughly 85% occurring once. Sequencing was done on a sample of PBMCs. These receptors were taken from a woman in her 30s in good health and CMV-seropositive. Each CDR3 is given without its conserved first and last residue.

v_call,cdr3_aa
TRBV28,ASSDRALEAF
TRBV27,ASSLSPGQGLGGEKLF
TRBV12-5,AHRAPNTGELF
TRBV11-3,ASSLSRWGEGLGHEQY
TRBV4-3,ASSRTGGGSSYNSPLH
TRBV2,ASTWDRGSYEQY
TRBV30,AWSVQQNTEAF
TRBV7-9,ASSRQGNTEAF
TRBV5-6,ASSPAGGGPYEQY
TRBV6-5,ASSYRGQGTEAF
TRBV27,ASSLSGTDTQY
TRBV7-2,ASSLWLSGTKIGYGYT
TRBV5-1,ASSSDRRNYGYT
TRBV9,ASSAEGGREQY
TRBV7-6,ASSLEGAYEKLF
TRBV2,ASNEDRGRGNTIY
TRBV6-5,ASGRGGQETQY
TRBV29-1,SVNRDLNYGYT
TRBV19,ASSTQTGNFMNTEAF
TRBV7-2,ASNREPGAIEQY
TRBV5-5,ASSLGGLKTEAF
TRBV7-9,ASTVAGGQETQY
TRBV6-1,ASSEQGGVAWGTDTQY
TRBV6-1,ASSVRQKGGSPLH
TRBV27,ASSLGGQHYNEQF
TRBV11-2,ASSLGPGVWQY
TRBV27,ASSSRDRGIYGYT
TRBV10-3,AISKTGGNTEAF
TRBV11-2,ASSLVARGPTYEQY
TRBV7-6,ASSLWETGSDTQY
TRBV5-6,ASSFGLADNMYQETQY
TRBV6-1,ASGWGSLNTEAF
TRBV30,AWRYGGSTEAF
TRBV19,ASSLQGARGYT
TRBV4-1,ASSQVQNSPLH
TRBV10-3,AISEQQPWTGDNSPLH
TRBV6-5,ASRKTGGLAF
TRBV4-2,ASSPEDRAGNTIY
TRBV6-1,ASSIGDQPQH
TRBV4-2,ASSQTGSAGYT
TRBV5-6,ASSRGQGPSNQPQH
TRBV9,ASSGGSAGNTIY
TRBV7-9,ASSFGTAEQF
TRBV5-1,ASSLGLAGGEDIQY
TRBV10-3,AVSRDRDYEQY
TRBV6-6,ASSASGTMGTEAF
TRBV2,ASSAAGMNTEAF
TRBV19,ASSLPAAKNIQY
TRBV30,AWNSRLDSEQF
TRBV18,ASSPEQGANSPLH
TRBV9,ASSVAILDRGGNEQF
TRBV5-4,ASSLSSGSSYEQY
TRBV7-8,ASSPQGAHLSNYGYT
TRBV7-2,ASSSLGAGTSTDTQY
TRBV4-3,ASSQDWGTKETQY
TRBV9,ASSVGASSGNTIY
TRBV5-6,ASSEEGLVETQY
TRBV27,ASSPGPGQNTDTQY
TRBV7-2,ASRRGNEKLF
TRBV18,ASSPRQAQPYEQY